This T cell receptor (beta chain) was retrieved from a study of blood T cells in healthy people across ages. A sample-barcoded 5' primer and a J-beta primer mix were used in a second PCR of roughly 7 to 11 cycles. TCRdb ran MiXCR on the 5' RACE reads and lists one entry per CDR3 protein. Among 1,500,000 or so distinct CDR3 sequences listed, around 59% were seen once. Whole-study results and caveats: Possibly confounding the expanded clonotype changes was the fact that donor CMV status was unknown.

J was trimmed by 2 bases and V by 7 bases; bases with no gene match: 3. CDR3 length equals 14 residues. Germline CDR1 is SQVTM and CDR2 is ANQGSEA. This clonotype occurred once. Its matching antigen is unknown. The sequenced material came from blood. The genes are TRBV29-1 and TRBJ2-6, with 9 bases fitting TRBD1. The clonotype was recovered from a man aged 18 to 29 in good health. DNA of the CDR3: TGCAGCGCAGGGGACAGGGCTGGGGCCAACGTCCTGACTTTC. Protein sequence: CSAGDRAGANVLTF.